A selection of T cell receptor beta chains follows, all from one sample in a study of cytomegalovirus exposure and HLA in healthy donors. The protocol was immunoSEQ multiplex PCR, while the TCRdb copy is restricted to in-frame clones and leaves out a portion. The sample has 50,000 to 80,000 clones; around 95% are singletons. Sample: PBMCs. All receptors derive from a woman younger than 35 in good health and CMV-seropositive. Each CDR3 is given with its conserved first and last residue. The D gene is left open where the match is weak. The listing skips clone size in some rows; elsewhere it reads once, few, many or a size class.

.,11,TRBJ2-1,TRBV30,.,CAWSVEFPQFF,TGTGCCTGGAGTGTTGAGTTTCCCCAGTTCTTC
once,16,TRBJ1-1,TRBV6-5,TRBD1,CASSSKTGSMNTEAFF,TGTGCCAGCAGTTCTAAGACAGGGTCGATGAACACTGAAGCTTTCTTT
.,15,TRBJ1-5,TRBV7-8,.,CASSLAGGSNQPQHF,TGTGCCAGCAGCTTAGCGGGGGGGTCAAATCAGCCCCAGCATTTT
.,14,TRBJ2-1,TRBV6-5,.,CATNEESSYNEQFF,TGTGCCACCAACGAGGAGAGCTCCTACAATGAGCAGTTCTTC
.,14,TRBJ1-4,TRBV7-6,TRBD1,CASRPQGAGEKLFF,TGTGCCAGCAGGCCTCAGGGGGCAGGTGAAAAACTGTTTTTT
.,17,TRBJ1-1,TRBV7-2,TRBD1,CASSLAGKGASRTEAFF,TGTGCCAGCAGCTTAGCGGGGAAGGGGGCGAGTCGCACTGAAGCTTTCTTT
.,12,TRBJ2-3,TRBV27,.,CASSGHTDTQYF,TGTGCCAGCAGTGGCCACACAGATACGCAGTATTTT
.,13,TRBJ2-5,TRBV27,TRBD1,CASSYRGQETQYF,TGTGCCAGCAGTTACAGGGGGCAAGAGACCCAGTACTTC
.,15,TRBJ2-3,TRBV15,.,CATSREQGGTDTQYF,TGTGCCACCAGCAGAGAACAGGGAGGCACAGATACGCAGTATTTT
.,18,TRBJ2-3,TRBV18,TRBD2,CASSPRGRGGAWTDTQYF,TGTGCCAGCTCCCCGCGCGGTCGCGGGGGGGCTTGGACAGATACGCAGTATTTT
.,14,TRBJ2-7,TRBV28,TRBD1,CASSPGQGVYEQYF,TGTGCCAGCAGCCCGGGACAGGGGGTCTACGAGCAGTACTTC
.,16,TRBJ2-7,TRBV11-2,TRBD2,CASSLGLAGASYEQYF,TGTGCCAGCAGCTTAGGCCTAGCGGGAGCCTCCTACGAGCAGTACTTC
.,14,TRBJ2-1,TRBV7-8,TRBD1,CASSSLTGYNEQFF,TGTGCCAGCAGCTCTCTGACAGGGTACAATGAGCAGTTCTTC
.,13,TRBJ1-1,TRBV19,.,CASSIFGGTEAFF,TGTGCCAGTAGTATTTTCGGGGGCACTGAAGCTTTCTTT
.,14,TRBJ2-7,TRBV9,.,CASSVRTGRDEQYF,TGTGCCAGCAGCGTAAGGACAGGGAGGGACGAGCAGTACTTC
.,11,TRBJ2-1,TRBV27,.,CASSLLNEQFF,TGTGCCAGCAGTCTACTAAATGAGCAGTTCTTC
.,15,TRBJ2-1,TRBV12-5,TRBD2,CASGSGLAGYNEQFF,TGTGCTAGTGGTTCGGGACTAGCGGGCTACAATGAGCAGTTCTTC
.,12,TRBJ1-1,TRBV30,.,CAWADRNTEAFF,TGTGCCTGGGCCGACAGGAACACTGAAGCTTTCTTT
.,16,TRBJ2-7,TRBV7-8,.,CASSFAPGTRSYEQYF,TGTGCCAGCAGCTTCGCCCCGGGGACTCGTTCTTACGAGCAGTACTTC
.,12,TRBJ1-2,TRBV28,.,CASSLRGYGYTF,TGTGCCAGCAGTTTACGAGGCTATGGCTACACCTTC
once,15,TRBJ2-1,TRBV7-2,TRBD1,CASSSWDRGQIEQFF,TGTGCCAGCAGCTCATGGGACAGGGGGCAAATTGAGCAGTTCTTC
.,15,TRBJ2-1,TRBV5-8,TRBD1,CASSSGQTSYNEQFF,TGTGCCAGCAGCTCGGGACAGACCTCCTACAATGAGCAGTTCTTC
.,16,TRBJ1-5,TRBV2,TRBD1,CASSTDRVSLNQPQHF,TGTGCCAGCAGTACAGACAGGGTAAGCCTCAATCAGCCCCAGCATTTT
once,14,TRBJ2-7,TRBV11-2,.,CASSWGRGDYEQYF,TGTGCCAGCAGCTGGGGCAGGGGGGACTACGAGCAGTACTTC
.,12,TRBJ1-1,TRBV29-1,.,CSVGIGSTEAFF,TGCAGCGTTGGAATCGGTAGCACTGAAGCTTTCTTT
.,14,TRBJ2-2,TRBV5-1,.,CASSLLLDTGELFF,TGCGCCAGCAGCTTGTTACTAGACACCGGGGAGCTGTTTTTT
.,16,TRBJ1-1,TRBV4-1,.,CASSQVAVPMNTEAFF,TGCGCCAGCAGCCAAGTGGCAGTTCCCATGAACACTGAAGCTTTCTTT
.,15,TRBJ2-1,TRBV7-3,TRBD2,CASSERLAGVGEQFF,TGTGCCAGCAGCGAGCGACTAGCGGGAGTCGGTGAGCAGTTCTTC
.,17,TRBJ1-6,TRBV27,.,CASSLVGPRGGNSPLHF,TGTGCCAGCAGTTTAGTAGGTCCAAGGGGCGGTAATTCACCCCTCCACTTT
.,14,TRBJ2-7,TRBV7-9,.,CASRPLGARGEQYF,TGTGCCAGCAGGCCCTTGGGGGCCCGGGGAGAGCAGTACTTC
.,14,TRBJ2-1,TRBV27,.,CASSPRTPQDSQFF,TGTGCCAGCAGTCCCCGGACTCCTCAGGACTCGCAGTTCTTC
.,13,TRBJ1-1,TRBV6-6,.,CASSPSGISEAFF,TGTGCCAGCAGTCCTAGCGGGATTTCTGAAGCTTTCTTT
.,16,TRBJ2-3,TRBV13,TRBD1,CASSLGPGGRSDTQYF,TGTGCCAGCAGCTTAGGGCCAGGGGGCCGGTCAGATACGCAGTATTTT
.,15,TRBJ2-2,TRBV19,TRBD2,CASSIAGVSTGELFF,TGTGCCAGTAGTATTGCGGGAGTGTCCACCGGGGAGCTGTTTTTT
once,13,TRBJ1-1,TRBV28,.,CASSFQQVFEAFF,TGTGCCAGCAGTTTCCAACAGGTCTTTGAAGCTTTCTTT
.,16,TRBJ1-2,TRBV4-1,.,CASSQRQVDLNYGYTF,TGCGCCAGCAGCCAGAGACAGGTAGATCTTAACTATGGCTACACCTTC
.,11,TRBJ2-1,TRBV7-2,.,CASSPYNEQFF,TGTGCCAGCAGCCCTTACAATGAGCAGTTCTTC
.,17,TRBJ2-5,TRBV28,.,CASSYRLRGPYQETQYF,TGTGCCAGCAGTTACCGCCTCAGGGGCCCGTACCAAGAGACCCAGTACTTC
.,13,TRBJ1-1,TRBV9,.,CASSPQGNTEAFF,TGTGCCAGCAGCCCGCAGGGGAACACTGAAGCTTTCTTT
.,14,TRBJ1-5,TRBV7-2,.,CASSLFGGNQPQHF,TGTGCCAGCAGCTTGTTCGGGGGGAATCAGCCCCAGCATTTT
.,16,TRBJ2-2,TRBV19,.,CASSIFSLRGTGELFF,TGTGCCAGTAGTATTTTCTCGTTGCGTGGCACCGGGGAGCTGTTTTTT
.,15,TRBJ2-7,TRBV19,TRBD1,CASSPGTGSTYEQYF,TGTGCCAGTAGCCCCGGGACAGGGTCTACCTACGAGCAGTACTTC
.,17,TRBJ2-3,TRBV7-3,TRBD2,CASSLFEVAGVTDTQYF,TGTGCCAGCAGCTTGTTCGAGGTAGCGGGAGTGACAGATACGCAGTATTTT
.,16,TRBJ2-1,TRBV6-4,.,CASSSQGPSSYNEQFF,TGTGCCAGCAGTTCCCAGGGGCCGAGCTCCTACAATGAGCAGTTCTTC
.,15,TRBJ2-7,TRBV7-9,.,CASSLGAGERYEQYF,TGTGCCAGCAGCTTAGGGGCAGGGGAGAGATACGAGCAGTACTTC
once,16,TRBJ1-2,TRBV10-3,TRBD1,CAIGAGVGTANYGYTF,TGTGCCATCGGAGCGGGCGTCGGGACAGCTAACTATGGCTACACCTTC
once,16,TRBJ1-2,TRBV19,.,CASSSPTGISNYGYTF,TGTGCCAGTAGTTCCCCTACCGGGATTTCAAACTATGGCTACACCTTC
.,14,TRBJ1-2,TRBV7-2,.,CASSPGEPGWGYTF,TGTGCCAGCAGCCCAGGGGAGCCTGGTTGGGGCTACACCTTC
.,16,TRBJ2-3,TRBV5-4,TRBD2,CASSFRLAASTDTQYF,TGTGCCAGCAGCTTCAGACTAGCGGCTAGCACAGATACGCAGTATTTT
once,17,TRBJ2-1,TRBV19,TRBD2,CASSFLRASGRSNEQFF,TGTGCCAGTAGTTTCCTCCGGGCTAGCGGGAGATCCAATGAGCAGTTCTTC
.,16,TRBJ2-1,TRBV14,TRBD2,CASSQESSGRADEQFF,TGTGCCAGCAGCCAAGAGTCTAGCGGGAGGGCCGATGAGCAGTTCTTC
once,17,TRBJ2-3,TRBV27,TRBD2,CASSWGVGGEDTDTQYF,TGTGCCTCGTCCTGGGGGGTCGGGGGGGAAGACACAGATACGCAGTATTTT
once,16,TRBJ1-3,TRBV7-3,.,CASSREGRQTVDTIYF,TGTGCCAGCAGCCGAGAGGGCAGGCAAACCGTGGACACCATATATTTT
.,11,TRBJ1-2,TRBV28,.,CASSSGYGYTF,TGTGCCAGCAGTTCCGGTTATGGCTACACCTTC
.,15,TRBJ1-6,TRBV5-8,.,CASSFGNSYNSPLHF,TGTGCCAGCAGCTTCGGGAACTCCTATAATTCACCCCTCCACTTT
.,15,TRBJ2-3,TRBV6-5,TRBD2,CASRGLAGPTDTQYF,TGTGCCAGCAGAGGACTAGCGGGACCCACAGATACGCAGTATTTT
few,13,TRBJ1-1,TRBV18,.,CASRQAENTEAFF,TGTGCCAGCCGCCAGGCAGAGAACACTGAAGCTTTCTTT
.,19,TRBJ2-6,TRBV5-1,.,CASSLATNYHSSGANVLTF,TGCGCCAGCAGCTTGGCCACGAACTATCATTCCTCTGGGGCCAACGTCCTGACTTTC
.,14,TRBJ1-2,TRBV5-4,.,CASSPTGSSSGYTF,TGTGCCAGCAGCCCAACAGGGAGCTCGTCTGGCTACACCTTC
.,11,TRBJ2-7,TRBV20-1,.,CSAFDRDEQYF,TGCAGTGCTTTCGACAGAGACGAGCAGTACTTC